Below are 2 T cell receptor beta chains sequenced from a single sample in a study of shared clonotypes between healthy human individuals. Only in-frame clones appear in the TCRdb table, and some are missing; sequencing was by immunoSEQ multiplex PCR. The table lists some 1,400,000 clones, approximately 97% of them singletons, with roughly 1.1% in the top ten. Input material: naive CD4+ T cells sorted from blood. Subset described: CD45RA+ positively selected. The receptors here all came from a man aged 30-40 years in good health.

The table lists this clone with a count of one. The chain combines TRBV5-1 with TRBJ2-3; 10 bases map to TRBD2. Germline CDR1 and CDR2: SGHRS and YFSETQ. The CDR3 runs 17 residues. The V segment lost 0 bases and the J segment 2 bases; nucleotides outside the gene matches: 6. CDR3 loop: CASSLVSSGRDTDTQYF. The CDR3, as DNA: TGCGCCAGCAGCTTGGTTTCTAGCGGGAGAGACACAGATACGCAGTATTTT.

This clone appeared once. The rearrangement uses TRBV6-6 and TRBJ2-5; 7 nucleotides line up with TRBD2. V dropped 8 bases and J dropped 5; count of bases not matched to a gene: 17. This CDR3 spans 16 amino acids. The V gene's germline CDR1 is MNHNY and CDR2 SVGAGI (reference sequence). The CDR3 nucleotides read TGTGCCAGCCGTAAACGGGCTAGGACTAGGGTGGAGACCCAGTACTTC. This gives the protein CASRKRARTRVETQYF.